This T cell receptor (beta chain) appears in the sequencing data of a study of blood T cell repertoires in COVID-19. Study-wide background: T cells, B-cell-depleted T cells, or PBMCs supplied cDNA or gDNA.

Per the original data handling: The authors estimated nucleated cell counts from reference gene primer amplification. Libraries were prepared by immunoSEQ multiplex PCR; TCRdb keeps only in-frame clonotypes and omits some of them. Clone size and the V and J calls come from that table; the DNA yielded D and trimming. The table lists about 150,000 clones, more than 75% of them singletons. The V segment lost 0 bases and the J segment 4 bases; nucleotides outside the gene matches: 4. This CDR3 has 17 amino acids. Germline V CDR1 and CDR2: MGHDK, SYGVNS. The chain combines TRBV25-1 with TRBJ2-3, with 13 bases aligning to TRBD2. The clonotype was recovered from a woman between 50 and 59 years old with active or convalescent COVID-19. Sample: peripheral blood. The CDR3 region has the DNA TGTGCCAGCAGTGAATATAGGACTAGCGGGAGTTCAGATACGCAGTATTTT. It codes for CASSEYRTSGSSDTQYF.